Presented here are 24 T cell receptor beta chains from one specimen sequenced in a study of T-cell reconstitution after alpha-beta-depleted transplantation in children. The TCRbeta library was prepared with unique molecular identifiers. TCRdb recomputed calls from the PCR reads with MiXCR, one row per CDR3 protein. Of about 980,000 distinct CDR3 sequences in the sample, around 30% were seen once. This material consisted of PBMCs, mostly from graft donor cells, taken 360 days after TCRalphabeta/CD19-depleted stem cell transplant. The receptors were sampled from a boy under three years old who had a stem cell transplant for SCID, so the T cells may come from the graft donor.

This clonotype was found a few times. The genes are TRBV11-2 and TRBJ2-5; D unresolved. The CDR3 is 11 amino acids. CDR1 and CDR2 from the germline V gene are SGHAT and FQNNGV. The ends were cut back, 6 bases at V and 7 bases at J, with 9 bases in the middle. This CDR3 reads CASSAWGTQYF. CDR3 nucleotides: TGTGCCAGCAGTGCGTGGGGGACCCAGTACTTC.

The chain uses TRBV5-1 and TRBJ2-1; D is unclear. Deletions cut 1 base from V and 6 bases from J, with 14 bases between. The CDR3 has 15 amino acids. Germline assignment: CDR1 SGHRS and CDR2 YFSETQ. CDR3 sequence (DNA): TGCGCCAGCAGCTTGTTAGGACCAAGGATCAATGAGCAGTTCTTC. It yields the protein CASSLLGPRINEQFF. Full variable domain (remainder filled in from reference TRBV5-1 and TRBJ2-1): KAGVTQTPRYLIKTRGQQVTLSCSPISGHRSVSWYQQTPGQGLQFLFEYFSETQRNKGNFPGRFSGRQFSNSRSEMNVSTLELGDSALYLCASSLLGPRINEQFFGPGTRLTVL.

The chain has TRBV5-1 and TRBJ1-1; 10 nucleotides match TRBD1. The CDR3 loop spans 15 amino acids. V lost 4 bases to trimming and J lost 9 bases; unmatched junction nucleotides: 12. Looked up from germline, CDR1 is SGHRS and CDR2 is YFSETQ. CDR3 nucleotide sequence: TGCGCCAGCAGCCACTACGGGACAGGGGCGTGGAAAGCTTTCTTT. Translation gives CASSHYGTGAWKAFF.

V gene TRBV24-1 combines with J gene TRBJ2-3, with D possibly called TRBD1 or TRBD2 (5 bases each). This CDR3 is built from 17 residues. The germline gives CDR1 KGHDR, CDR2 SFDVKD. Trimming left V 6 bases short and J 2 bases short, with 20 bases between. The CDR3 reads CATSPPRGTGYTDTQYF. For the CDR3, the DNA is TGTGCCACCAGTCCCCCCCGGGGCACGGGATACACAGATACGCAGTATTTT.

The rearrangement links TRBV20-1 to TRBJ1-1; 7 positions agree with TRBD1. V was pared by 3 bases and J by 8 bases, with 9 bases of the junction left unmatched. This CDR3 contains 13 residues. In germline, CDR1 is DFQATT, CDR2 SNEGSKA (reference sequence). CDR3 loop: CSARGLRTGEAFF. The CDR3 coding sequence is TGCAGTGCTAGGGGGTTAAGGACAGGAGAAGCTTTCTTT.

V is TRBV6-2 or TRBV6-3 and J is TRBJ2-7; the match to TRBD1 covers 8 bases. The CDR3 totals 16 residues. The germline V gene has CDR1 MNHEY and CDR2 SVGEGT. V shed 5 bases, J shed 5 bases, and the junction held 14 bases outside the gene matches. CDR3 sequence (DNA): TGTGCCAGCAGTCCCCTCGGGGGACAGGACGGGGACGAGCAGTACTTC. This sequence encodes CASSPLGGQDGDEQYF.

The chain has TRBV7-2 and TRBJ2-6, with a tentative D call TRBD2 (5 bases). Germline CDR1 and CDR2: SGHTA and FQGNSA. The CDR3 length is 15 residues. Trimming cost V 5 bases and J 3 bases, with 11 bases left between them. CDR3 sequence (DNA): TGTGCCAGCAGCGAGGGCCGTTTTGGGGCCAACGTCCTGACTTTC. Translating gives CASSEGRFGANVLTF.

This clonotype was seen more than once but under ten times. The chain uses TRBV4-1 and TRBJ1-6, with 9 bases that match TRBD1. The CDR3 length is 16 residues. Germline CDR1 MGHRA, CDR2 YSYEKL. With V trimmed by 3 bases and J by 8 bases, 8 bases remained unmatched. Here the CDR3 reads CASSHSPGQGDSPLHF. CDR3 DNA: TGCGCCAGCAGCCACTCACCGGGACAGGGCGATTCACCCCTCCACTTT.

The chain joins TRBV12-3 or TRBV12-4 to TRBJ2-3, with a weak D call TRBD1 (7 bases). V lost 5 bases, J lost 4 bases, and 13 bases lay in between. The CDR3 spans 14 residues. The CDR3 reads CASSKTGTPDTQYF. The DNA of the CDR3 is TGTGCCAGCAGTAAGACAGGGACTCCAGATACGCAGTATTTT.

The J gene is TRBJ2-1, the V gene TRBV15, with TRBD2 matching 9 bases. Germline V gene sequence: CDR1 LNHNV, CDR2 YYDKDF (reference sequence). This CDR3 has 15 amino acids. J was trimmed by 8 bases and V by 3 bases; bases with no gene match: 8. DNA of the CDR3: TGTGCCACCAGCAGGGTCAGCGGGGGGTTCGATGAGCAGTTCTTC. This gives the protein CATSRVSGGFDEQFF.

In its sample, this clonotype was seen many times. The chain's CDR3 is CASRTIQGGGAYEQFF. In DNA form, the CDR3 reads TGTGCCAGCAGGACTATTCAAGGCGGGGGGGCTTATGAGCAGTTCTTC. The V call is TRBV5-6, the J call TRBJ2-1, with TRBD2 identical over 9 bases. After removal of 5 bases from V and 8 bases from J, the junction contained 14 bases not matched to a gene. CDR3 length: 16 amino acids. CDR1 and CDR2 from the germline V gene are SGHDT and YYEEEE.

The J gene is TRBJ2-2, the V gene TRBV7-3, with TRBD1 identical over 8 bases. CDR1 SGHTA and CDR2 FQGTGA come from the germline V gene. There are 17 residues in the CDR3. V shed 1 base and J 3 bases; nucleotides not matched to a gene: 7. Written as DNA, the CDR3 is TGTGCCAGCAGCTTAAATCGGGACAGGATTGACACCGGGGAGCTGTTTTTT. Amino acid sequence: CASSLNRDRIDTGELFF. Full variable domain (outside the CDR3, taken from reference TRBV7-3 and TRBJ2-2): GAGVSQTPSNKVTEKGKYVELRCDPISGHTALYWYRQSLGQGPEFLIYFQGTGAADDSGLPNDRFFAVRPEGSVSTLKIQRTERGDSAVYLCASSLNRDRIDTGELFFGEGSRLTVL.

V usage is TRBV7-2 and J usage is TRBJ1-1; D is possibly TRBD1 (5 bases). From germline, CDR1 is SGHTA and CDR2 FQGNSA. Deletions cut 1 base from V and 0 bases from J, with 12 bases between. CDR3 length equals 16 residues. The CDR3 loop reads CASSLDRLRVNTEAFF. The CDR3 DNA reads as TGTGCCAGCAGCTTAGACCGGCTCAGGGTGAACACTGAAGCTTTCTTT.

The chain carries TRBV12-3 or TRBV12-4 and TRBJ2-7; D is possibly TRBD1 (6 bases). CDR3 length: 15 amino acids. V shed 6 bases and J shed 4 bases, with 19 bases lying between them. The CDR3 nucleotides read TGTGCCAGCAGCCCCAGCCCCACAGGGCGGTACGAGCAGTACTTC. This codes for CASSPSPTGRYEQYF.

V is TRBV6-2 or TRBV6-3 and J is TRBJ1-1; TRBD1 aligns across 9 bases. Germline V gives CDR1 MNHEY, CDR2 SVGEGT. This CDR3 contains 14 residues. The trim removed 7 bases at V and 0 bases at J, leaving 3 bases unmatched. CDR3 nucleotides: TGTGCCAGCACCGGACAGGGGTTGAACACTGAAGCTTTCTTT. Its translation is CASTGQGLNTEAFF.

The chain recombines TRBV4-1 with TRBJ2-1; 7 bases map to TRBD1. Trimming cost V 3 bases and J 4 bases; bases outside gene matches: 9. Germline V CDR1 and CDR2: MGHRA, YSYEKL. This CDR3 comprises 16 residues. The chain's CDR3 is CASSHLTGASYNEQFF. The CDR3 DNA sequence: TGCGCCAGCAGCCATCTCACAGGGGCCTCATACAATGAGCAGTTCTTC.

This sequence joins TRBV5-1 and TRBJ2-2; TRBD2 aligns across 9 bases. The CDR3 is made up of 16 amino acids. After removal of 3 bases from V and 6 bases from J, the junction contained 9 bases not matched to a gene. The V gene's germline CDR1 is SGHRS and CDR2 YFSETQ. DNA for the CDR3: TGCGCCAGCAGCTGGGGCGGTCTAGCGGGGCCCGGGGAGCTGTTTTTT. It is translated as CASSWGGLAGPGELFF.

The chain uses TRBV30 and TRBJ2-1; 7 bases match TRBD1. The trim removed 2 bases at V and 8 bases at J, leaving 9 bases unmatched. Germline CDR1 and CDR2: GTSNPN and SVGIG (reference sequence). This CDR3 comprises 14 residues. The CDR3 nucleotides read TGTGCCTGGAGTAGGGGGCCGGTGGTCGATGAGCAGTTCTTC. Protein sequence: CAWSRGPVVDEQFF.

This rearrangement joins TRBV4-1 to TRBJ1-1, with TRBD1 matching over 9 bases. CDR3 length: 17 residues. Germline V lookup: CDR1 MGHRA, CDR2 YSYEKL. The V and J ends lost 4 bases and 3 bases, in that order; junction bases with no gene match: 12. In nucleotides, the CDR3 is TGCGCCAGCAGCCGATTAGTCCTGACAGGGGGTCACACTGAAGCTTTCTTT. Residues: CASSRLVLTGGHTEAFF.

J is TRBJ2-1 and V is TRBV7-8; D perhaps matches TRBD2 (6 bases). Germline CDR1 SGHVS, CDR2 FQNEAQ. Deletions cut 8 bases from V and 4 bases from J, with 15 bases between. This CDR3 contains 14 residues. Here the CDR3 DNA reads TGTGCCAGCGACATGGGAGGACAATACAATGAGCAGTTCTTC. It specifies CASDMGGQYNEQFF.

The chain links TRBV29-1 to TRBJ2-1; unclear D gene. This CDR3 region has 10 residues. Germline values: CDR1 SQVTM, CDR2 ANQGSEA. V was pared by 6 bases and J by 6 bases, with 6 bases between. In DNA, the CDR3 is TGCAGCGTCGCCTTCAATGAGCAGTTCTTC. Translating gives CSVAFNEQFF.

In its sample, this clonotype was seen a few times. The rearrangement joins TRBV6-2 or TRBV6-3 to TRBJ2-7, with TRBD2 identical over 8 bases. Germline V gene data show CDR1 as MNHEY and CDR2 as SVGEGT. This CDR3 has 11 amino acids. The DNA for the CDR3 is TGTGCTAGCGGGGACAACTACGAGCAGTACTTC. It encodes CASGDNYEQYF.

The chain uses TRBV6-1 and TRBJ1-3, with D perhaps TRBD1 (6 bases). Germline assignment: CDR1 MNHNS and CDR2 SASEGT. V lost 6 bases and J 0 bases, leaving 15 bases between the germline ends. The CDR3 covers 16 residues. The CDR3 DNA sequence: TGTGCCAGCAGCCGAGACAGGCGCCCCTCTGGAAACACCATATATTTT. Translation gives CASSRDRRPSGNTIYF.

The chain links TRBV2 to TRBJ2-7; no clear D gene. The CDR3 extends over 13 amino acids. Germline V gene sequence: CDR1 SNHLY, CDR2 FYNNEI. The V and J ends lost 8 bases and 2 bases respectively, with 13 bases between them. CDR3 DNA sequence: TGTGCCAGCGTAGGCCTGACGACCTACGAGCAGTACTTC. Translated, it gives CASVGLTTYEQYF.